Shown below are 28 T cell receptor beta chains from a single sample sequenced in a study of Tregs in tolerant kidney transplant recipients. Here immunoSEQ multiplex PCR was the method, and the copy in TCRdb shows in-frame clones only, minus some. The sample lists about 46,000 clones, around 90% occurring once. The sample taken for sequencing was Tregs from blood. All receptors come from a human donor in good health.

The chain carries TRBV6-5 and TRBJ2-1, with D perhaps given as TRBD1 or TRBD2 (7 bases each). The CDR3 is made up of 14 amino acids. Germline values: CDR1 MNHEY, CDR2 SVGAGI. V lost 8 bases, J lost 5 bases, and 16 bases lay in between. The CDR3 sequence is CASSRQGGDNEQFF. As DNA, the CDR3 is TGTGCCAGCTCTCGACAGGGAGGGGACAATGAGCAGTTCTTC.

This clone was counted once. V usage is TRBV5-6 and J usage is TRBJ2-5, with a possible D match to TRBD2 (5 bases). The V end was cut by 4 bases, the J end by 0 bases, with 7 bases between. The CDR3 has 13 residues. Germline-derived CDR1 and CDR2 are SGHDT and YYEEEE. CDR3 sequence (DNA): TGTGCCAGCAGCCAGACTAACCAAGAGACCCAGTACTTC. This encodes CASSQTNQETQYF. Variable domain in full (rest from reference TRBV5-6 and TRBJ2-5): DAGVTQSPTHLIKTRGQQVTLRCSPKSGHDTVSWYQQALGQGPQFIFQYYEEEERQRGNFPDRFSGHQFPNYSSELNVNALLLGDSALYLCASSQTNQETQYFGPGTRLLVL.

This chain connects TRBV18 to TRBJ2-7; D possibly corresponds to TRBD1 (6 bases). The CDR3 contains 15 residues. With 3 bases removed from V and 3 bases from J, the gap between germline ends came to 15 bases. Per germline, CDR1 KGHSH and CDR2 LQKENI. This chain's CDR3 is CASSPIGQSNYEQYF. Written as DNA, the CDR3 is TGTGCCAGCTCACCTATCGGACAGTCAAACTACGAGCAGTACTTC.

The chain employs TRBV5-6 and TRBJ2-5; no firm D call. CDR3 size: 13 residues. The V end lost 0 bases, the J end lost 4 bases, and 7 bases lay between the germline ends. Germline V gene data show CDR1 as SGHDT and CDR2 as YYEEEE. CDR3 DNA: TGTGCCAGCAGCTTGGCGCTAGGAGAGACCCAGTACTTC. This codes for CASSLALGETQYF.

Note on this clone: This same CDR3 is encoded by further DNA sequences in the sample. This sequence joins TRBV7-9 and TRBJ2-2; no firm D call. The CDR3 spans 14 residues. The germline V and J ends were trimmed by 1 base and 5 bases, with 8 bases remaining between them. Germline-derived CDR1 and CDR2 are SEHNR and FQNEAQ (reference sequence). CDR3 protein: CASSLVMGTGELFF. CDR3 DNA sequence: TGTGCCAGCAGCTTAGTAATGGGGACCGGGGAGCTGTTTTTT.

The chain joins TRBV25-1 to TRBJ2-6; D uncertain. This CDR3 is 13 amino acids long. In germline, CDR1 is MGHDK, CDR2 SYGVNS. V was pared by 5 bases and J by 0 bases, with 2 bases between. As DNA, the CDR3 is TGTGCCAGCAGTCCCTCTGGGGCCAACGTCCTGACTTTC. Protein product: CASSPSGANVLTF.

This sequence joins TRBV18 and TRBJ2-7, with D possibly matching TRBD1 (5 bases). There are 12 residues in the CDR3. In germline, CDR1 is KGHSH, CDR2 LQKENI. Trimming removed 4 bases from V and 5 bases from J, with 9 bases in between. Here the CDR3 reads CASSLDSHEQYF. As DNA, the CDR3 is TGTGCCAGCTCACTCGACAGCCACGAGCAGTACTTC.

This sequence joins TRBV18 and TRBJ2-7, with TRBD2 identical over 11 bases. V lost 0 bases and J lost 0; bases outside the gene matches: 4. Germline assignment: CDR1 KGHSH and CDR2 LQKENI. There are 17 residues in the CDR3. The CDR3 protein is CASSPPLAGGYSYEQYF. The DNA for the CDR3 is TGTGCCAGCTCACCACCGCTAGCGGGGGGATACTCCTACGAGCAGTACTTC.

This chain connects TRBV12-5 to TRBJ2-7, with unresolved D. The CDR3 is 16 residues long. The germline V and J ends were trimmed by 2 bases and 3 bases, with 17 bases remaining between them. Looked up from germline, CDR1 is LGHNT and CDR2 is FRNRAP. The CDR3 bases are TGTGCTAGTGGTTTGCCCTCCCCAGAGGATTACTACGAGCAGTACTTC. Amino acid sequence: CASGLPSPEDYYEQYF. The complete variable domain, with remaining parts taken from reference TRBV12-5 and TRBJ2-7, reads DARVTQTPRHKVTEMGQEVTMRCQPILGHNTVFWYRQTMMQGLELLAYFRNRAPLDDSGMPKDRFSAEMPDATLATLKIQPSEPRDSAVYFCASGLPSPEDYYEQYFGPGTRLTVT.

This clone was seen just once. This chain links TRBV30 with TRBJ2-6, with 7 bases lining up with TRBD1. The CDR3 extends over 17 amino acids. Looked up from germline, CDR1 is GTSNPN and CDR2 is SVGIG (reference sequence). The V and J ends lost 2 bases and 0 bases, in that order; junction bases with no gene match: 7. DNA of the CDR3: TGTGCCTGGAGTCCTCTCCACAGGGGCTCTGGGGCCAACGTCCTGACTTTC. This encodes CAWSPLHRGSGANVLTF.

The J gene is TRBJ2-7, the V gene TRBV5-1, with 7 bases identical to TRBD2. V trimming: 4 bases; J trimming: 2 bases; junction bases outside the gene matches: 3. Germline loops: CDR1 SGHRS, CDR2 YFSETQ. The length of the CDR3 is 13 residues. The CDR3 spells CASSETSPYEQYF. The DNA of the CDR3 is TGCGCCAGCAGCGAGACTAGCCCCTACGAGCAGTACTTC.

The chain combines TRBV5-1 with TRBJ2-5; the D gene is possibly TRBD1 (5 bases). The CDR3 totals 14 residues. Trimming took off 2 bases at V and 5 bases at J, with 13 bases between the two ends. CDR1 is SGHRS, CDR2 YFSETQ, per germline. The CDR3 coding sequence is TGCGCCAGCAGCTTCGGCAGGGTTAGCGAGACCCAGTACTTC. It translates to CASSFGRVSETQYF.

The V call is TRBV5-1, the J call TRBJ2-1; 10 bases are a match to TRBD1. Trimming at V came to 6 bases and at J to 3 bases, leaving 9 bases not matched to a gene. The CDR3 spans 16 residues. Germline loops: CDR1 SGHRS, CDR2 YFSETQ. CDR3: CASTYRGQGLYNEQFF. In nucleotides, the CDR3 is TGCGCCAGCACCTACCGGGGACAGGGGCTCTACAATGAGCAGTTCTTC.

This sequence joins TRBV18 and TRBJ1-4; D is unclear. V lost 4 bases to trimming and J lost 8 bases, with 11 bases between them. Germline V gene sequence: CDR1 KGHSH, CDR2 LQKENI. CDR3 length equals 13 residues. The CDR3 region has the DNA TGTGCCAGCTCACTGCAGGTTCAAGAAAAACTGTTTTTT. It is translated as CASSLQVQEKLFF. The entire variable domain, with the rest obtained from reference TRBV18 and TRBJ1-4, is as follows: NAGVMQNPRHLVRRRGQEARLRCSPMKGHSHVYWYRQLPEEGLKFMVYLQKENIIDESGMPKERFSAEFPKEGPSILRIQQVVRGDSAAYFCASSLQVQEKLFFGSGTQLSVL.

V is TRBV15 and J is TRBJ1-6; tentative D call: TRBD1 (5 bases). The V gene lost 3 bases and the J gene lost 7 bases, with 13 bases spanning the gap. The CDR3 totals 15 residues. Germline assignment: CDR1 LNHNV and CDR2 YYDKDF (reference sequence). CDR3 bases: TGTGCCACCAGCAGGAAGGGGCATGGGAATTCACCCCTCCACTTT. It yields the protein CATSRKGHGNSPLHF.

The genes are TRBV10-1 and TRBJ2-7; D call uncertain. V was pared by 4 bases and J by 2 bases, with 15 bases between. Germline V gene lookup returns CDR1 WNHNN and CDR2 SYGVQD (reference sequence). CDR3 size: 15 residues. The CDR3 DNA reads TGCGCCAGCAGTGGAGGCCCCAGAACTACCTACGAGCAGTACTTC. Protein sequence: CASSGGPRTTYEQYF.

The rearrangement uses TRBV6-5 and TRBJ1-1; no clear D gene. Germline V CDR1 and CDR2: MNHEY, SVGAGI. Trimming pared 0 bases from V and 5 bases from J, leaving 13 bases between. The CDR3 sequence is 15 residues long. The CDR3 DNA reads as TGTGCCAGCAGTTACTCGAGGGCAGCGGGGACTGAAGCTTTCTTT. Protein: CASSYSRAAGTEAFF.

The J gene is TRBJ2-1, the V gene TRBV29-1, with D possibly TRBD1 on 6 matching bases. Germline lookup yields CDR1 SQVTM and CDR2 ANQGSEA. Trimming shortened V by 7 bases and J by 4 bases, and 11 bases separated the two germline ends. This CDR3 is 12 amino acids long. The CDR3 reads CSDRTGYNEQFF. The CDR3 DNA reads TGCAGCGACCGTACAGGGTACAATGAGCAGTTCTTC.

The V call is TRBV7-9, the J call TRBJ2-7; weak D call: TRBD2 (6 bases). V shed 4 bases and J shed 6 bases, with 16 bases lying between them. CDR1 and CDR2 from the germline V gene are SEHNR and FQNEAQ (reference sequence). The CDR3 consists of 14 residues. The CDR3 spells CASSWVNGGGEQYF. CDR3 DNA: TGTGCCAGCAGCTGGGTGAATGGGGGAGGCGAGCAGTACTTC.

The chain uses TRBV7-2 and TRBJ2-3; possibly TRBD1 for D (7 bases). The CDR3 covers 16 residues. V gave up 5 bases and J gave up 5 bases, with 20 bases separating them. From germline, CDR1 is SGHTA and CDR2 FQGNSA. CDR3 residues: CASSPEQGGPVDTQYF. CDR3 DNA sequence: TGTGCCAGCAGCCCCGAGCAGGGGGGCCCTGTAGATACGCAGTATTTT.

This chain joins TRBV9 and TRBJ2-3, with D perhaps assigned TRBD1 or TRBD2 (5 bases each). Germline V gene lookup returns CDR1 SGDLS and CDR2 YYNGEE. The CDR3 has 17 residues. V gave up 0 bases and J gave up 2 bases, with 16 bases separating them. This chain's CDR3 is CASSVERGTFPTDTQYF. CDR3 nucleotide sequence: TGTGCCAGCAGCGTAGAGAGGGGTACCTTCCCCACAGATACGCAGTATTTT.

This clone was found once. The genes are TRBV9 and TRBJ1-2; 10 nucleotides match TRBD1. The V gene end was trimmed by 7 bases and the J gene end by 2 bases; junction bases not matched to a gene: 8. This CDR3 contains 15 residues. Germline V gives CDR1 SGDLS, CDR2 YYNGEE. CDR3 sequence (DNA): TGTGCCAGCTCTGACAGGGGGCGCCCCAACTATGGCTACACCTTC. Protein: CASSDRGRPNYGYTF.

The rearrangement joins TRBV5-1 to TRBJ1-2; 9 bases are a match to TRBD1. V was clipped by 4 bases and J by 8 bases; unmatched bases: 12. From germline, CDR1 is SGHRS and CDR2 YFSETQ. This CDR3 region has 15 residues. CDR3 region: CASSTDGTGTGGYTF. The DNA of the CDR3 is TGCGCCAGCAGCACAGACGGGACAGGGACCGGCGGCTACACCTTC.

This clone has more than one count but fewer than ten. The chain joins TRBV19 to TRBJ2-7; D is unclear. Germline V gene sequence: CDR1 LNHDA, CDR2 SQIVND (reference sequence). The germline V and J ends were trimmed by 5 bases and 3 bases, with 14 bases remaining between them. The CDR3 contains 14 residues. The CDR3 region has the DNA TGTGCCAGTAGTCTTAGGGCAGCTGGCTACGAGCAGTACTTC. It translates to CASSLRAAGYEQYF.

This chain links TRBV21-1 with TRBJ2-4. TRBV21-1 is annotated as a pseudogene. The CDR3 sequence is 17 residues long. CDR3 residues: CASSKLSGALAKNIQYF. DNA of the CDR3: TGTGCCAGCAGCAAACTATCCGGGGCCCTAGCCAAAAACATTCAGTACTTC.

A single count supports this clone. The chain links TRBV4-2 to TRBJ2-1, with D perhaps TRBD2 (7 bases). Germline CDR1 is LGHNA and CDR2 is YNFKEQ. Trimming cost V 4 bases and J 3 bases, with 22 bases left between them. The CDR3 has 18 residues. CDR3 sequence reads: CASSRGGGLGNIYNEQFF. CDR3 DNA: TGTGCCAGCAGCCGCGGCGGGGGCCTCGGTAATATCTACAATGAGCAGTTCTTC.

V and J are TRBV5-1 and TRBJ1-3; TRBD1 agrees at 9 bases. Germline CDR1 reads SGHRS; CDR2 reads YFSETQ. This CDR3 contains 16 residues. The ends lost 5 bases at V and 0 bases at J; junction bases unmatched: 6. CDR3 nucleotides: TGCGCCAGCAGTTCCGGGACAGGGACCTCTGGAAACACCATATATTTT. It yields the protein CASSSGTGTSGNTIYF.

This sequence joins TRBV19 and TRBJ2-1, with TRBD1 as a possible D gene (6 bases). Trimming left V 6 bases short and J 4 bases short, with 16 bases between. The CDR3 spans 15 residues. Germline CDR1 and CDR2: LNHDA and SQIVND (reference sequence). The CDR3 protein is CASSRTASRYNEQFF. CDR3 nucleotide sequence: TGTGCCAGTAGCCGGACAGCCTCTAGGTACAATGAGCAGTTCTTC.